This T cell receptor (beta chain) is drawn from a study of T-cell reconstitution after alpha-beta-depleted transplantation in children. Whole-study findings and limits: T-cell counts and diversity at one year post-transplant came mainly from newly produced T cells.

Germline assignment: CDR1 SGHDT and CDR2 YYEEEE. The trim removed 0 bases at V and 5 bases at J, leaving 13 bases unmatched. The CDR3 extends over 18 amino acids. Notes on this clonotype: Its antigen remains unidentified.

Unique molecular identifiers were used in preparing the TCRbeta library. TCRdb re-derived calls from the PCR reads in MiXCR, one entry per CDR3 protein. The sample lists around 700,000 distinct CDR3 sequences, under 15% occurring once. This TCR was sampled from a girl aged 2 to 9 with congenital amegakaryocytic thrombocytopenia, due to receive a stem cell transplant. The chain couples TRBV5-6 to TRBJ2-3; 9 bases match TRBD2. The input for sequencing was PBMCs, taken before TCRalphabeta/CD19-depleted stem cell transplant. The CDR3 region is CASSLARLGTSLRDTQYF. The CDR3, as DNA: TGTGCCAGCAGCTTGGCCCGCCTTGGGACTAGCCTCAGAGATACGCAGTATTTT.